The 9 T cell receptor beta chains given below trace back to one sample, sequenced in a study of OX40 agonist ivuxolimab in advanced cancers. TCRdb's table, derived via immunoSEQ multiplex PCR, lists solely in-frame clones and lacks some. Of about 61,000 clones listed, approximately 82% are singletons. The sequencing here drew on CD4+ or CD8+ T cells sorted from blood, taken in a trial of the OX40 agonist ivuxolimab. These receptors were obtained from an adult with an advanced solid tumor such as melanoma, head and neck, liver or kidney cancer.

CDR3 region: CASSLQGGANVLTF. In DNA, the CDR3 is TGTGCCAGCAGCTTACAGGGTGGGGCCAACGTCCTGACTTTC. The chain recombines TRBV11-2 with TRBJ2-6; D is perhaps TRBD1 (5 bases). Deletions cut 2 bases from V and 3 bases from J, with 5 bases between. Germline V lookup: CDR1 SGHAT, CDR2 FQNNGV. CDR3 length: 14 residues. Variable domain in full (rest from reference TRBV11-2 and TRBJ2-6): EAGVAQSPRYKIIEKRQSVAFWCNPISGHATLYWYQQILGQGPKLLIQFQNNGVVDDSQLPKDRFSAERLKGVDSTLKIQPAKLEDSAVYLCASSLQGGANVLTFGAGSRLTVL.

This clone was observed a single time. The genes are TRBV4-2 and TRBJ2-1; 12 nucleotides agree with TRBD2. The CDR3 loop spans 15 amino acids. Trimming removed 6 bases from V and 5 bases from J; junction bases left unmatched: 5. Germline V gives CDR1 LGHNA, CDR2 YNFKEQ. The CDR3 sequence is CASRRLAGEDNEQFF. The CDR3 coding sequence is TGTGCCAGCAGACGACTAGCGGGAGAGGACAATGAGCAGTTCTTC.

The chain employs TRBV7-3 and TRBJ1-1; D might be TRBD1 (5 bases). Germline values: CDR1 SGHTA, CDR2 FQGTGA. Trimming cost V 2 bases and J 2 bases, with 12 bases left between them. This CDR3 is 15 amino acids long. DNA of the CDR3: TGTGCCAGCAGCTTATACGGGGGAGGCAACACTGAAGCTTTCTTT. This encodes CASSLYGGGNTEAFF. The variable domain in full, with the rest retrieved from reference TRBV7-3 and TRBJ1-1, is GAGVSQTPSNKVTEKGKYVELRCDPISGHTALYWYRQSLGQGPEFLIYFQGTGAADDSGLPNDRFFAVRPEGSVSTLKIQRTERGDSAVYLCASSLYGGGNTEAFFGQGTRLTVV.

V and J are TRBV7-2 and TRBJ1-3, with a weak D call TRBD1 (5 bases). Germline V CDR1 and CDR2: SGHTA, FQGNSA. The CDR3 is made up of 16 amino acids. Trimming left V 0 bases short and J 4 bases short, with 13 bases between. The CDR3 reads CASSLALPGWGNTIYF. The CDR3 bases are TGTGCCAGCAGCTTAGCTCTCCCAGGGTGGGGAAACACCATATATTTT.

The V gene is TRBV29-1, the J gene TRBJ2-4, with D unresolved. The CDR3 runs 14 residues. The ends were cut back, 4 bases at V and 1 base at J, with 11 bases in the middle. CDR1 is SQVTM, CDR2 ANQGSEA, per germline. CDR3 amino acids: CSVGPSSAKNIQYF. In DNA, the CDR3 is TGCAGCGTTGGCCCGTCGTCGGCCAAAAACATTCAGTACTTC.

In DNA, the CDR3 is TGTGCCAGCAGCTTACCGGGACAGGGGGCCCGTAATTTCACAGATACGCAGTATTTT. Encoded protein: CASSLPGQGARNFTDTQYF. The chain employs TRBV5-6 and TRBJ2-3; 12 positions match TRBD1. Losses at the gene ends were 2 bases for V and 2 bases for J; bases not matched to a gene: 12. Germline values: CDR1 SGHDT, CDR2 YYEEEE. This CDR3 spans 19 amino acids.

The chain combines TRBV9 with TRBJ2-2; TRBD1 might be the D (6 bases). CDR3 length: 14 amino acids. The germline V gene has CDR1 SGDLS and CDR2 YYNGEE. Trimming left V 5 bases short and J 6 bases short, with 14 bases between. CDR3 region: CASRPGQGPGELFF. CDR3 sequence (DNA): TGTGCCAGCAGACCCGGTCAGGGGCCCGGGGAGCTGTTTTTT.

This clone was seen more than once but under ten times. The CDR3 protein is CASSTGTEAFF. The DNA for the CDR3 is TGTGCCAGCTCAACCGGGACAGAAGCTTTCTTT. The V gene is TRBV18, the J gene TRBJ1-1; tentative D call: TRBD1 (6 bases). Germline V gene lookup returns CDR1 KGHSH and CDR2 LQKENI. The CDR3 runs 11 residues. V was clipped by 5 bases and J by 8 bases, with 9 bases between them.

This sequence joins TRBV4-2 and TRBJ2-3; D is unclear. The CDR3 contains 16 residues. V was pared by 0 bases and J by 0 bases, with 10 bases between. Germline loops: CDR1 LGHNA, CDR2 YNFKEQ. CDR3 in DNA: TGTGCCAGCAGCCAAGATAAGGAGAGTAGCACAGATACGCAGTATTTT. It encodes CASSQDKESSTDTQYF.